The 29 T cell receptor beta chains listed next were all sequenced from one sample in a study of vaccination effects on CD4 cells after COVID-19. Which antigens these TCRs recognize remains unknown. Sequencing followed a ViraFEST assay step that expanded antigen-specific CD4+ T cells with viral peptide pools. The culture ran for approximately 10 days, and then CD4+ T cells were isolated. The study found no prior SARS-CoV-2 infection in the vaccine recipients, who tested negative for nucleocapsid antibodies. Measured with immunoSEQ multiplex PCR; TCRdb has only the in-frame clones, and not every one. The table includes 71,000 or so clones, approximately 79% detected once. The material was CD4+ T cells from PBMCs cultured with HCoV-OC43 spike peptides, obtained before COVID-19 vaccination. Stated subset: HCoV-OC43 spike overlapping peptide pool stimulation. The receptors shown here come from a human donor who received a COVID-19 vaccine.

The CDR3: CATSRDLGNIQYF. CDR3 nucleotides: TGTGCCACCAGCAGAGATCTGGGGAACATTCAGTACTTC. V and J are TRBV15 and TRBJ2-4; D is unclear. The CDR3 consists of 13 residues. Germline lookup yields CDR1 LNHNV and CDR2 YYDKDF (reference sequence). Trimming left V 0 bases short and J 7 bases short, with 7 bases between.

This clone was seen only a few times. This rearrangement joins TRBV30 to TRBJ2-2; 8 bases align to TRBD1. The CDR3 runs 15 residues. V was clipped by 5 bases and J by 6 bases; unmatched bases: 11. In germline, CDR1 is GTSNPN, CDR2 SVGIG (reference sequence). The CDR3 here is CAWGARGLLAGELFF. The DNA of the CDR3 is TGTGCCTGGGGTGCCAGGGGGCTCCTAGCCGGGGAGCTGTTTTTT.

The CDR3 DNA reads TGTGCCAGCAGCGAACAGGGTGGGAACACTGAAGCTTTCTTT. Its protein is CASSEQGGNTEAFF. The chain combines TRBV4-2 with TRBJ1-1, with a weak D call TRBD1 (6 bases). Trimming took 5 bases from V and 1 from J, leaving 11 bases between them. The CDR3 spans 14 residues. The germline V gene has CDR1 LGHNA and CDR2 YNFKEQ.

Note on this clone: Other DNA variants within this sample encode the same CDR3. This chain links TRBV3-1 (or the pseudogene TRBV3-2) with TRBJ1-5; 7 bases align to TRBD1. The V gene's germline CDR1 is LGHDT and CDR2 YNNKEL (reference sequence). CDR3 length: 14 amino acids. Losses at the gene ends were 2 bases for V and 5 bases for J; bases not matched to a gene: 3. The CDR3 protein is CASSQRDRDQPQHF. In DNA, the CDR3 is TGTGCCAGCAGCCAACGAGACAGGGATCAGCCCCAGCATTTT.

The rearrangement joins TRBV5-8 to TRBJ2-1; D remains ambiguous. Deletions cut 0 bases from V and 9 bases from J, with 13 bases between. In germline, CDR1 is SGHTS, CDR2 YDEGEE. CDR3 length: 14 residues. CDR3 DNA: TGTGCCAGCAGCTTGGTGGGTGCGTTTGTTGAGCAGTTCTTC. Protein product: CASSLVGAFVEQFF.

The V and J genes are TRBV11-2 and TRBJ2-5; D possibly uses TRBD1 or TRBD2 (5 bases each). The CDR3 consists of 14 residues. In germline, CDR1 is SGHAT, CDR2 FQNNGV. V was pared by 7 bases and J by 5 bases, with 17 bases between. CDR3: CASTVTRGSETQYF. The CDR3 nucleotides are TGTGCCAGCACCGTCACCCGGGGCTCGGAGACCCAGTACTTC. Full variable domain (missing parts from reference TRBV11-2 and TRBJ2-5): EAGVAQSPRYKIIEKRQSVAFWCNPISGHATLYWYQQILGQGPKLLIQFQNNGVVDDSQLPKDRFSAERLKGVDSTLKIQPAKLEDSAVYLCASTVTRGSETQYFGPGTRLLVL.

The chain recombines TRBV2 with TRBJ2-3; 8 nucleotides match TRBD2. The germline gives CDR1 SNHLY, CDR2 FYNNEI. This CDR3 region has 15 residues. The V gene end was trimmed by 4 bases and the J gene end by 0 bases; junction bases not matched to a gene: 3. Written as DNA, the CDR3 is TGTGCCAGCAGTGCAAAGCGGGGGAGCACAGATACGCAGTATTTT. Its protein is CASSAKRGSTDTQYF.

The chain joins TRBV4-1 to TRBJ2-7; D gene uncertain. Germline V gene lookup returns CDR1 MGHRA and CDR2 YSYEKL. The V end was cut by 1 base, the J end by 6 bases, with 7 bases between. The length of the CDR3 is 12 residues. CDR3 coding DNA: TGCGCCAGCAGCCAAGGGGGAAGCGAGCAGTACGTC. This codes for CASSQGGSEQYV.

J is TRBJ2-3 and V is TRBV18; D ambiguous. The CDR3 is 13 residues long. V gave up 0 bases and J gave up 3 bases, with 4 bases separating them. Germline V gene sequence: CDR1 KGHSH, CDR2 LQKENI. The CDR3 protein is CASSPPQTDTQYF. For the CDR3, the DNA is TGTGCCAGCTCACCACCGCAGACAGATACGCAGTATTTT. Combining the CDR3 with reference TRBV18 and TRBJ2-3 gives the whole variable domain NAGVMQNPRHLVRRRGQEARLRCSPMKGHSHVYWYRQLPEEGLKFMVYLQKENIIDESGMPKERFSAEFPKEGPSILRIQQVVRGDSAAYFCASSPPQTDTQYFGPGTRLTVL.

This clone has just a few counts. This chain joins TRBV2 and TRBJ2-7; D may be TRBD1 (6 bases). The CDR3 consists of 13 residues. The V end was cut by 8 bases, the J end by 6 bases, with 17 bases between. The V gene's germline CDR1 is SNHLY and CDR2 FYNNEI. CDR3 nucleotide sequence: TGTGCCAGCCGGGCCTACCTAGGGGGCGAGCAGTACGTC. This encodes CASRAYLGGEQYV.

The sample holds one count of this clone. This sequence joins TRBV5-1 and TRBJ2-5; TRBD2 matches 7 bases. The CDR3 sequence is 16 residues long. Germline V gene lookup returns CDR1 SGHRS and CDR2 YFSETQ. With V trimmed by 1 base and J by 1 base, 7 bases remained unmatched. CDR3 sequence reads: CASSLSGGGSQETQYF. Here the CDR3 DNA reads TGCGCCAGCAGCTTGAGTGGCGGGGGAAGCCAAGAGACCCAGTACTTC.

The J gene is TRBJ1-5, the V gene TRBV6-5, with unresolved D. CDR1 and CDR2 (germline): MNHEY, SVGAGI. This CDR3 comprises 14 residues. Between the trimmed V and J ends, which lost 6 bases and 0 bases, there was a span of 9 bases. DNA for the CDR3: TGTGCCAGCAGCGATGAATATAGCAATCAGCCCCAGCATTTT. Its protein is CASSDEYSNQPQHF.

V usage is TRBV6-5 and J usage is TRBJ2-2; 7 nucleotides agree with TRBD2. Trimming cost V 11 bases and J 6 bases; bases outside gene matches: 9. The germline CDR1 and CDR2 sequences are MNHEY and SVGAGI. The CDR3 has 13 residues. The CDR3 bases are TGTGCCCCGTGGGGGGGGGAAGCCGGGGAGCTGTTTTTT. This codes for CAPWGGEAGELFF.

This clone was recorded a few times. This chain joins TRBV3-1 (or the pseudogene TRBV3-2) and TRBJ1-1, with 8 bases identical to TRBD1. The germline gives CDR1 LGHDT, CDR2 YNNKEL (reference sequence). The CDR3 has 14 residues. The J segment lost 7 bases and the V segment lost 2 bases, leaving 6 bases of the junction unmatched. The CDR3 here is CASSQTGTGSEAFF. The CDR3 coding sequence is TGTGCCAGCAGCCAAACAGGGACAGGTAGTGAAGCTTTCTTT.

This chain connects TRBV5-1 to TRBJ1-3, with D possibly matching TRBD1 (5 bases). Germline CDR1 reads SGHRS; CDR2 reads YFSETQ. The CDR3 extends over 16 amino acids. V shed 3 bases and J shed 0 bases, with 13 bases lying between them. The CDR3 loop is CASSSTVATSGNTIYF. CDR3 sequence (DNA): TGCGCCAGCAGCTCGACAGTGGCTACCTCTGGAAACACCATATATTTT.

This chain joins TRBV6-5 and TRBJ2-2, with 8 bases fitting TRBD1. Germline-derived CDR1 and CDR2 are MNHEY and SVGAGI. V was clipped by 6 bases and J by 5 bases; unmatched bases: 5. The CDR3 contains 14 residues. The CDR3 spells CASSDRGGTGELFF. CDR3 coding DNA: TGTGCCAGCAGCGACAGGGGAGGTACCGGGGAGCTGTTTTTT.

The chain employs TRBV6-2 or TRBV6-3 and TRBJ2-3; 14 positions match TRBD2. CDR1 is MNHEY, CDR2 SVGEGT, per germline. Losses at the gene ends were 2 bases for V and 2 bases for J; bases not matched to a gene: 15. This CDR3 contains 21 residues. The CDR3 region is CASSYPPGLAGAPPFTDTQYF. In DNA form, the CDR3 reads TGTGCCAGCAGTTACCCCCCGGGACTAGCGGGGGCGCCACCCTTCACAGATACGCAGTATTTT.

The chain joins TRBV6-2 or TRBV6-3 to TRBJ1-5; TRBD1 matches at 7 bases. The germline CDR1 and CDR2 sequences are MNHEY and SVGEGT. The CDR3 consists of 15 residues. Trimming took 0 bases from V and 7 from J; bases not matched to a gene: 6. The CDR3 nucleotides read TGTGCCAGCAGTTACTCGAATAGGGGGCAGCAGCCCCAGCATTTT. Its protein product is CASSYSNRGQQPQHF.

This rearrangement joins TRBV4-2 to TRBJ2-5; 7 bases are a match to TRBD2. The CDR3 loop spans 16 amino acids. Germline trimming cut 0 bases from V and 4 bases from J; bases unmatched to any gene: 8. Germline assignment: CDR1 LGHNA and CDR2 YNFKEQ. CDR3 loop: CASSQDNAGVGETQYF. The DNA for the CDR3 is TGTGCCAGCAGCCAAGATAATGCGGGGGTCGGAGAGACCCAGTACTTC.

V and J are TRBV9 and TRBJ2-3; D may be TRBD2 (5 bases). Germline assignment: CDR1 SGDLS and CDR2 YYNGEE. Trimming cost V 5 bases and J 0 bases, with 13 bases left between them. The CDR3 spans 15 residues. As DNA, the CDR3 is TGTGCCAGCAGAAAGGACTCGACTAGCACAGATACGCAGTATTTT. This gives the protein CASRKDSTSTDTQYF.

In nucleotides, the CDR3 is TGTGCCTGGAGGGACCGGGACCCCAACGGGCCCCAGCATTTT. Protein product: CAWRDRDPNGPQHF. The chain joins TRBV30 to TRBJ1-5; weak D call: TRBD1 (5 bases). V was pared by 3 bases and J by 9 bases, with 18 bases between. Germline CDR1 GTSNPN, CDR2 SVGIG (reference sequence). This CDR3 has 14 amino acids.

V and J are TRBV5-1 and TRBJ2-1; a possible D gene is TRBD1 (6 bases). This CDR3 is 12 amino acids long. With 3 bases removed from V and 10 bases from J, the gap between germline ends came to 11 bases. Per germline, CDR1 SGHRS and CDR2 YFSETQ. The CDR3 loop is CASSSSGTEQFF. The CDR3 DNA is TGCGCCAGCAGCTCTTCCGGGACAGAGCAGTTCTTC.

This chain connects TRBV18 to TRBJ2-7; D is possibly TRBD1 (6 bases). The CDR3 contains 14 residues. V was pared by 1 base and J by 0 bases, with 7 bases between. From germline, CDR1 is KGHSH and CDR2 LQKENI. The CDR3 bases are TGTGCCAGCTCACCACGACAGGCCTCCTACGAGCAGTACGTC. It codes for CASSPRQASYEQYV.

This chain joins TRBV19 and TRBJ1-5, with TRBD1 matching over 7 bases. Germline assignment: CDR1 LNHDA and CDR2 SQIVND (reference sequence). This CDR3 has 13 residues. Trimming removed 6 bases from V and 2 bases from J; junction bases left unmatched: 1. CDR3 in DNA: TGTGCCAGTAGCGACAGGGGCAATCAGCCCCAGCATTTT. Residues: CASSDRGNQPQHF.

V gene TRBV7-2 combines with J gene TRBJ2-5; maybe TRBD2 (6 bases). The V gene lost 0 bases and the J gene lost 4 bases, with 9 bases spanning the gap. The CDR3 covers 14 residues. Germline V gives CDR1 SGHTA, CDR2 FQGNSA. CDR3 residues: CASSLAVGGETQYF. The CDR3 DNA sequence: TGTGCCAGCAGCTTAGCAGTGGGGGGAGAGACCCAGTACTTC.

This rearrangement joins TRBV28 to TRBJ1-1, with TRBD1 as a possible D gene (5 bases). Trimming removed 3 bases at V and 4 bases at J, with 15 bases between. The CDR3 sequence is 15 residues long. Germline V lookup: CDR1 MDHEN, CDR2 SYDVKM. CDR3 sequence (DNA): TGTGCCAGCAGTTTGGGCGGGGCGCGGGGCACTGAAGCTTTCTTT. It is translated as CASSLGGARGTEAFF. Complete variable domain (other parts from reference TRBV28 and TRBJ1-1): DVKVTQSSRYLVKRTGEKVFLECVQDMDHENMFWYRQDPGLGLRLIYFSYDVKMKEKGDIPEGYSVSREKKERFSLILESASTNQTSMYLCASSLGGARGTEAFFGQGTRLTVV.

This CDR3 reads CASSIEIRTGSYEQYV. DNA for the CDR3: TGTGCCAGCAGCATCGAAATCCGGACAGGGTCCTACGAGCAGTACGTC. This sequence joins TRBV7-3 and TRBJ2-7, with TRBD1 matching 8 bases. J lost 1 base, V lost 5 bases, and 10 bases had no gene match. The germline gives CDR1 SGHTA, CDR2 FQGTGA. The CDR3 has 16 residues.

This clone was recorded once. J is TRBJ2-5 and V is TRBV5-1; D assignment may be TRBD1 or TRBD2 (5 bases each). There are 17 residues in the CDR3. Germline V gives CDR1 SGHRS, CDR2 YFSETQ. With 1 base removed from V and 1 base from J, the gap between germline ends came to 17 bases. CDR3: CASSLNPAGSSQETQYF. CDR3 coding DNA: TGCGCCAGCAGCTTGAATCCGGCAGGGAGTAGCCAAGAGACCCAGTACTTC.

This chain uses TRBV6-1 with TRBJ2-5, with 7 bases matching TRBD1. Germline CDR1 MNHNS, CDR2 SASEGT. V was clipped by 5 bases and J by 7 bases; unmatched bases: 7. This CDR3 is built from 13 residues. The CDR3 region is CASSRDSSGTQYF. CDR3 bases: TGTGCCAGCAGTCGGGACAGCTCAGGGACCCAGTACTTC.